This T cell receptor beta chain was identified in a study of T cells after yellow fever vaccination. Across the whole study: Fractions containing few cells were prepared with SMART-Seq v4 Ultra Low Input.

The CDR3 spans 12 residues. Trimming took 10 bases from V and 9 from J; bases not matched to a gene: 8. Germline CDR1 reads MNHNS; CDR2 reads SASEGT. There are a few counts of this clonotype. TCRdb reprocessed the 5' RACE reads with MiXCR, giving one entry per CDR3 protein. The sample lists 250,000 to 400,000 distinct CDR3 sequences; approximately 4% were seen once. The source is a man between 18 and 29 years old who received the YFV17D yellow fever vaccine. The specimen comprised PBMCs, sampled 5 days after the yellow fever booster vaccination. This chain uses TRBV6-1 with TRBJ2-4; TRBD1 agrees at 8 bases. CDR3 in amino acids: CANRATGGIQYF. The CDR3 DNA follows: TGTGCCAACCGGGCCACAGGGGGCATTCAGTACTTC.